This is a list of T cell receptor beta chains from one sample in a study of shared clonotypes between healthy human individuals. Sequencing used immunoSEQ multiplex PCR; TCRdb keeps in-frame clones, though not all of them. The sample lists some 500,000 clones, 95% to 97% occurring once. Sequences were obtained from naive CD4+ T cells sorted from blood. These receptors all come from a woman in her 30s in good health. Both conserved end residues are part of each CDR3. D genes are given only for firm matches. Some rows mark clone size as missing; the rest say once, few, many or name a class of expanded clone.

V: TRBV14
J: TRBJ1-6
length: 13
D: TRBD1
size: NA
CDR3: CASSPDRVSPLHF
DNA: TGTGCCAGCAGCCCAGACAGGGTTTCACCCCTCCACTTT

V: TRBV6-6
J: TRBJ2-7
length: 15
D: TRBD2
size: once
CDR3: CASSYRASGNYEQYF
DNA: TGTGCCAGCAGTTACCGAGCTAGCGGGAACTACGAGCAGTACTTC

V: TRBV5-1
J: TRBJ1-4
length: 15
D: NA
size: few
CDR3: CASSLVQGANEKLFF
DNA: TGCGCCAGCAGCTTGGTGCAGGGAGCTAATGAAAAACTGTTTTTT

V: TRBV5-1
J: TRBJ2-3
length: 18
D: NA
size: NA
CDR3: CASSLAAVKLSSTDTQYF
DNA: TGCGCCAGCAGCTTGGCCGCGGTCAAATTATCTAGCACAGATACGCAGTATTTT

V: TRBV7-3
J: TRBJ1-1
length: 13
D: NA
size: NA
CDR3: CASSLHRNTEAFF
DNA: TGTGCCAGCAGCTTACACAGGAACACTGAAGCTTTCTTT

V: TRBV4-1
J: TRBJ1-3
length: 18
D: NA
size: NA
CDR3: CASSQRTDTGPSGNTIYF
DNA: TGCGCCAGCAGCCAGCGGACCGACACAGGGCCCTCTGGAAACACCATATATTTT

V: TRBV9
J: TRBJ2-7
length: 14
D: NA
size: NA
CDR3: CASGGGRGPGEQYF
DNA: TGTGCCAGCGGAGGAGGGCGGGGGCCTGGCGAGCAGTACTTC

V: TRBV4-1
J: TRBJ2-1
length: 18
D: TRBD2
size: NA
CDR3: CASSQDSPTSGRLDEQFF
DNA: TGCGCCAGCAGCCAAGATTCCCCGACTAGCGGGAGATTGGATGAGCAGTTCTTC

V: TRBV28
J: TRBJ1-1
length: 14
D: NA
size: once
CDR3: CASTGQPMNTEAFF
DNA: TGTGCCAGCACCGGACAGCCTATGAACACTGAAGCTTTCTTT

V: TRBV2
J: TRBJ1-2
length: 12
D: NA
size: NA
CDR3: CASSEGGSGYTF
DNA: TGTGCCAGCAGTGAAGGAGGGTCTGGCTACACCTTC

V: TRBV28
J: TRBJ1-2
length: 18
D: NA
size: NA
CDR3: CASRGSPPRDRPLYGYTF
DNA: TGTGCCAGCAGGGGGTCCCCCCCGCGTGACAGGCCGCTCTATGGCTACACCTTC

V: TRBV5-6
J: TRBJ2-7
length: 17
D: TRBD2
size: NA
CDR3: CASSQDPTGGRPYEQYF
DNA: TGTGCCAGCAGCCAAGACCCTACCGGGGGGAGACCCTACGAGCAGTACTTC

V: TRBV14
J: TRBJ2-7
length: 17
D: TRBD2
size: NA
CDR3: CASSPPGKRGSSYEQYF
DNA: TGTGCCAGCAGCCCCCCCGGTAAGCGGGGTAGCTCCTACGAGCAGTACTTC

V: TRBV29-1
J: TRBJ2-7
length: 12
D: NA
size: NA
CDR3: CSVGATSYEQYF
DNA: TGCAGCGTTGGAGCCACCTCCTACGAGCAGTACTTC

V: TRBV7-9
J: TRBJ1-2
length: 16
D: NA
size: NA
CDR3: CASSHRDLLLVFSYTF
DNA: TGTGCCAGCAGTCACCGGGACCTCCTTTTGGTCTTTAGCTACACCTTC

V: TRBV7-9
J: TRBJ2-2
length: 18
D: NA
size: NA
CDR3: CASSQPKGGLGWTGELFF
DNA: TGTGCCAGCAGCCAGCCTAAGGGGGGCCTGGGTTGGACCGGGGAGCTGTTTTTT

V: TRBV15
J: TRBJ2-1
length: 13
D: NA
size: NA
CDR3: CATSRDSHNEQFF
DNA: TGTGCCACCAGCAGGGACAGCCACAATGAGCAGTTCTTC

V: TRBV9
J: TRBJ1-5
length: 15
D: NA
size: NA
CDR3: CASSVDGRGDQPQHF
DNA: TGTGCCAGCAGCGTAGATGGGAGAGGGGATCAGCCCCAGCATTTT

V: TRBV5-1
J: TRBJ2-7
length: 18
D: TRBD1
size: NA
CDR3: CASSPGQGFPAPTYWQYF
DNA: TGCGCCAGTAGCCCGGGACAGGGCTTTCCCGCCCCAACCTATTGGCAGTACTTC

V: TRBV4-1
J: TRBJ1-5
length: 13
D: NA
size: NA
CDR3: CASSLEPNQPQHF
DNA: TGCGCCAGCAGCCTCGAGCCCAATCAGCCCCAGCATTTT

V: TRBV5-1
J: TRBJ1-1
length: 14
D: NA
size: NA
CDR3: CASSLINGNTEAFF
DNA: TGCGCCAGCAGCTTAATAAACGGGAACACTGAAGCTTTCTTT

V: TRBV19
J: TRBJ2-6
length: 17
D: NA
size: once
CDR3: CASTLLGQSSGANVLTF
DNA: TGTGCCAGTACCCTACTGGGGCAAAGCTCTGGGGCCAACGTCCTGACTTTC

V: TRBV28
J: TRBJ2-7
length: 14
D: NA
size: NA
CDR3: CASSLYGDPYEQYF
DNA: TGTGCCAGCAGTTTATACGGCGACCCCTACGAGCAGTACTTC

V: TRBV16
J: TRBJ1-1
length: 14
D: NA
size: NA
CDR3: CASSQEHAGTEAFF
DNA: TGTGCCAGCAGCCAGGAACACGCCGGCACTGAAGCTTTCTTT

V: TRBV27
J: TRBJ2-1
length: 15
D: TRBD2
size: NA
CDR3: CASKRSGGLKGEQFF
DNA: TGTGCCAGCAAACGTAGCGGGGGCCTTAAGGGAGAGCAGTTCTTC

V: TRBV27
J: TRBJ2-3
length: 18
D: TRBD1
size: NA
CDR3: CASRTGTGMISIRDTQYF
DNA: TGTGCCAGCAGGACCGGGACAGGGATGATCTCTATTAGGGATACGCAGTATTTT

V: TRBV4-2
J: TRBJ2-7
length: 13
D: NA
size: once
CDR3: CASSSWGNYEQYF
DNA: TGTGCCAGCAGCTCCTGGGGGAATTACGAGCAGTACTTC

V: TRBV2
J: TRBJ2-2
length: 14
D: TRBD1
size: NA
CDR3: CASKLTGASGELFF
DNA: TGTGCCAGCAAATTGACAGGGGCCTCCGGGGAGCTGTTTTTT

V: TRBV2
J: TRBJ2-7
length: 12
D: TRBD1
size: NA
CDR3: CASTAGQGRQYF
DNA: TGTGCCAGCACCGCGGGACAGGGGCGTCAGTACTTC

V: TRBV28
J: TRBJ2-2
length: 14
D: TRBD2
size: NA
CDR3: CASSSGGRAGELFF
DNA: TGTGCCAGCAGTTCCGGCGGGAGGGCCGGGGAGCTGTTTTTT

V: TRBV29-1
J: TRBJ2-1
length: 15
D: NA
size: NA
CDR3: CSVEDRGPGLNEQFF
DNA: TGCAGCGTTGAAGATCGAGGACCAGGGCTCAATGAGCAGTTCTTC

V: TRBV18
J: TRBJ2-2
length: 15
D: TRBD1
size: NA
CDR3: CASSLGQADTGELFF
DNA: TGTGCCAGCTCACTCGGACAGGCGGACACCGGGGAGCTGTTTTTT

V: TRBV20-1
J: TRBJ2-7
length: 10
D: NA
size: NA
CDR3: CSAYYYEQYF
DNA: TGCAGTGCTTACTACTACGAGCAGTACTTC

V: TRBV28
J: TRBJ1-3
length: 17
D: NA
size: NA
CDR3: CASRSPQGKASGNTIYF
DNA: TGTGCCAGCAGGTCTCCTCAGGGAAAGGCCTCTGGAAACACCATATATTTT

V: TRBV28
J: TRBJ1-2
length: 11
D: NA
size: few
CDR3: CASTTEYGYTF
DNA: TGTGCCAGCACTACAGAGTATGGCTACACCTTC

V: TRBV6-6
J: TRBJ1-2
length: 13
D: NA
size: NA
CDR3: CASSHDSTYGYTF
DNA: TGTGCCAGCAGCCACGACAGCACCTATGGCTACACCTTC